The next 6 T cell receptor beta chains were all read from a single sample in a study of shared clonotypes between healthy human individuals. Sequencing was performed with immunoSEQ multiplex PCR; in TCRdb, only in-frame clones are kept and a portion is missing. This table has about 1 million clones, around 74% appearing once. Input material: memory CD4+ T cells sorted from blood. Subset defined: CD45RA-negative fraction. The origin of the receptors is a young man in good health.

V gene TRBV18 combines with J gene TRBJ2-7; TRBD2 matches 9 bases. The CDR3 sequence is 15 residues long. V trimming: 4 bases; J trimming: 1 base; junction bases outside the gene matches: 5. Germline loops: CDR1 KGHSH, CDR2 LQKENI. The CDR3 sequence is CASSLTSGPSYEQYF. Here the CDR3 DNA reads TGTGCCAGCTCACTAACTAGCGGGCCTTCCTACGAGCAGTACTTC. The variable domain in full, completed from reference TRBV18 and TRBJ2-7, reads NAGVMQNPRHLVRRRGQEARLRCSPMKGHSHVYWYRQLPEEGLKFMVYLQKENIIDESGMPKERFSAEFPKEGPSILRIQQVVRGDSAAYFCASSLTSGPSYEQYFGPGTRLTVT.

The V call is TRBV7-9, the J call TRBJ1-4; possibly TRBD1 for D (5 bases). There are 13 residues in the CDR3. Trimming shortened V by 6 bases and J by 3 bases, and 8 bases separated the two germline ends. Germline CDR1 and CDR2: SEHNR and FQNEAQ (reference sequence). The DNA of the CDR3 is TGTGCCAGCAGTCTACAGGCTAATGAAAAACTGTTTTTT. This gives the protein CASSLQANEKLFF.

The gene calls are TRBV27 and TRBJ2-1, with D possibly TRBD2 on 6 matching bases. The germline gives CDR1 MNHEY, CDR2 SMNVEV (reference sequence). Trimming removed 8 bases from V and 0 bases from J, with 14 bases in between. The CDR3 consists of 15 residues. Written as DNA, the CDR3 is TGTGCCAGCGTACCAGCGGGCCCCTCCTACAATGAGCAGTTCTTC. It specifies CASVPAGPSYNEQFF.

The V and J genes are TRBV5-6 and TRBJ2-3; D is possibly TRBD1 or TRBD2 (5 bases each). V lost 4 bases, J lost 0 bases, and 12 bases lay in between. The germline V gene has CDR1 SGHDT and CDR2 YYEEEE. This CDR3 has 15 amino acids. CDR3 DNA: TGTGCCAGCAGCAACTGGGGGAGTAGCACAGATACGCAGTATTTT. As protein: CASSNWGSSTDTQYF.

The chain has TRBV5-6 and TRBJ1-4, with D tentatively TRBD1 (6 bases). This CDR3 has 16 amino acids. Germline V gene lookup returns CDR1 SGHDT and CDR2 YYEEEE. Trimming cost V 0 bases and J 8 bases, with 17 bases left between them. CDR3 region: CASSLEGGQVEEKLFF. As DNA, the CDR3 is TGTGCCAGCAGCTTGGAGGGGGGTCAGGTCGAAGAAAAACTGTTTTTT.

In DNA form, the CDR3 reads TGTGCCAGCAGCTCCAAAGGGGGCTTAGAGACCCAGTACTTC. It specifies CASSSKGGLETQYF. The V and J genes are TRBV5-4 and TRBJ2-5, with TRBD1 matching 7 bases. V shed 3 bases and J 4 bases; nucleotides not matched to a gene: 6. This CDR3 is built from 14 residues. The V gene's germline CDR1 is SGHNT and CDR2 YYREEE (reference sequence). Full variable domain (outside the CDR3, taken from reference TRBV5-4 and TRBJ2-5): ETGVTQSPTHLIKTRGQQVTLRCSSQSGHNTVSWYQQALGQGPQFIFQYYREEENGRGNFPPRFSGLQFPNYSSELNVNALELDDSALYLCASSSKGGLETQYFGPGTRLLVL.